The 12 T cell receptor beta chains below all came from one sample that was sequenced in a study of T cells in Graves' hyperthyroidism and ophthalmopathy. The source material, RNA transcripts, was used to amplify TCR beta CDR3 regions. Primed by the HTBI set, a first-round RT-PCR was run on the TCR CDR3. Each CDR3 protein gets one entry after TCRdb re-called the multiplex PCR reads with MiXCR. The sample consists of a few hundred thousand distinct CDR3 sequences, 15% to 19% of them appearing once. Sample: blood. The receptors stem from a woman aged 30 to 39 with Graves' hyperthyroidism.

Comments on this clonotype: This sequence may be a read error, since a much larger clone differs from it by one base. The rearrangement uses TRBV6-4 and TRBJ1-1; no firm D call. There are 13 residues in the CDR3. Trimming took off 6 bases at V and 2 bases at J, with 10 bases between the two ends. Germline V gene sequence: CDR1 MRHNA, CDR2 SNTAGT. CDR3 bases: TGTGCCAGCAGCAACACAGAAAACACTGAAGCTTTCTTT. Its protein product is CASSNTENTEAFF.

In this sample, this clonotype turned up a few times. V gene TRBV9 combines with J gene TRBJ2-7; D unclear. Germline CDR1 reads SGDLS; CDR2 reads YYNGEE. V gave up 0 bases and J gave up 0 bases, with 7 bases separating them. The CDR3 loop spans 14 amino acids. In DNA, the CDR3 is TGTGCCAGCAGCGTAGCGTCCAGCTCCTACGAGCAGTACTTC. It is translated as CASSVASSSYEQYF.

This clonotype was seen more than once but under ten times. This chain uses TRBV6-1 with TRBJ1-2, with 10 bases matching TRBD1. V shed 6 bases and J 4 bases; nucleotides not matched to a gene: 2. Germline V gives CDR1 MNHNS, CDR2 SASEGT. The CDR3 consists of 13 residues. In nucleotides, the CDR3 is TGTGCCAGCAGGGACAGGGGGGCCTATGGCTACACCTTC. This gives the protein CASRDRGAYGYTF.

The table lists this clonotype with a count of one. Germline is not matched at one junction end, which may reflect a read error. The genes are TRBV18 and TRBJ2-7, with a weak D call TRBD1 (6 bases). This CDR3 contains 13 residues. CDR1 and CDR2 from the germline V gene are KGHSH and LQKENI. CDR3 coding DNA: TGCGCCAACTCACCAGGGGTGGGTACCGAGCAGTACTTC. Its protein is CANSPGVGTEQYF.

This clonotype was seen many times. The rearrangement links TRBV2 to TRBJ2-2; the D is unclear. Trimming left V 0 bases short and J 5 bases short, with 4 bases between. In germline, CDR1 is SNHLY, CDR2 FYNNEI. CDR3 length equals 13 residues. The CDR3 is CASSEALTGELFF. The CDR3 DNA is TGTGCCAGCAGTGAAGCGCTTACCGGGGAGCTGTTTTTT.

This clonotype has at least ten counts. This chain uses TRBV3-1 with TRBJ2-7; 10 positions match TRBD2. The CDR3 consists of 15 residues. With V trimmed by 2 bases and J by 3 bases, 4 bases remained unmatched. Germline CDR1 is LGHDT and CDR2 is YNNKEL (reference sequence). The CDR3 nucleotides read TGTGCCAGCAGCCAACCCGGGACTAGCGTCTACGAGCAGTACTTC. This sequence encodes CASSQPGTSVYEQYF.

This chain connects TRBV5-4 to TRBJ2-3; no clear D. The CDR3 is 15 residues long. The V gene lost 2 bases and the J gene lost 1 base, with 11 bases spanning the gap. CDR1 and CDR2 (germline): SGHNT, YYREEE (reference sequence). In nucleotides, the CDR3 is TGTGCCAGCAGCTTCCCTAGGTCGGGCACAGATACGCAGTATTTT. Translated: CASSFPRSGTDTQYF.

The chain employs TRBV27 and TRBJ1-1; TRBD1 might be the D (6 bases). From germline, CDR1 is MNHEY and CDR2 SMNVEV (reference sequence). The germline V and J ends were trimmed by 8 bases and 5 bases, with 21 bases remaining between them. The CDR3 has 15 residues. CDR3 residues: CASGPHPTGNTEAFF. The CDR3 bases are TGTGCCAGCGGTCCTCATCCCACAGGGAATACTGAAGCTTTCTTT.

This clonotype was seen only a few times. The junction differs from germline at one of its ends, possibly a read error. J is TRBJ2-7 and V is TRBV7-7, with TRBD2 matching over 12 bases. Germline V gene lookup returns CDR1 SSHAT and CDR2 FNYEAQ (reference sequence). The CDR3 spans 15 residues. CDR3 DNA: TGTGCTAGCAGCCATCTAGCGGGAGGGTCCTCCGAGCAGTACTTC. Translating it yields CASSHLAGGSSEQYF.

In this sample, this clonotype turned up a few times. The gene calls are TRBV6-6 and TRBJ2-7, with D perhaps matching TRBD2 (6 bases). With 0 bases removed from V and 7 bases from J, the gap between germline ends came to 16 bases. The CDR3 consists of 15 residues. Germline V gives CDR1 MNHNY, CDR2 SVGAGI (reference sequence). The CDR3 region is CASSYSFETRGEQYF. CDR3 in DNA: TGTGCCAGCAGTTACTCGTTCGAGACTAGAGGGGAGCAGTACTTC.

This clonotype was seen repeatedly, ten times or more. J is TRBJ2-7 and V is TRBV20-1; 9 nucleotides agree with TRBD1. Trimming at V came to 6 bases and at J to 6 bases, leaving 12 bases not matched to a gene. The CDR3 is made up of 14 amino acids. Germline V gene lookup returns CDR1 DFQATT and CDR2 SNEGSKA (reference sequence). The chain's CDR3 is CSADSGTGTSEQYF. CDR3 nucleotides: TGCAGTGCGGACTCCGGGACAGGGACATCCGAGCAGTACTTC.

This rearrangement joins TRBV20-1 to TRBJ2-3; TRBD2 agrees at 11 bases. The germline V gene has CDR1 DFQATT and CDR2 SNEGSKA (reference sequence). V lost 4 bases to trimming and J lost 7 bases; unmatched junction nucleotides: 7. The CDR3 is 14 residues long. CDR3 sequence reads: CSAIIAGGPHTQYF. In DNA form, the CDR3 reads TGCAGTGCTATCATAGCGGGAGGGCCGCATACGCAGTATTTT.